The clone carrying this T cell receptor (beta chain) was seen repeatedly, ten times or more. This entry is derived from a study of spatial heterogeneity in lung cancer. Stated time point: sample taken at primary tumor resection. Without sorting, whole RNA was sequenced from tumor, nontumor lung or frozen PBMC. TCRdb called the 5' RACE reads again in MiXCR, with one record for every CDR3 protein. This table has over 50,000 distinct CDR3 sequences, under 7.5% appearing once. This CDR3 region has 12 residues. Trimming shortened V by 6 bases and J by 0 bases, and 6 bases separated the two germline ends. Germline V gives CDR1 MNHNY, CDR2 SVGAGI (reference sequence).

The TCR was taken from a female donor with early-stage non-small cell lung cancer. The sequencing here drew on PBMCs, taken at surgery. The rearrangement uses TRBV6-6 and TRBJ2-7; D is perhaps TRBD2 (5 bases). The CDR3 coding sequence is TGTGCCAGCAGCCGGGACTCCTACGAGCAGTACGTC. It encodes CASSRDSYEQYV.